This T cell receptor (beta chain) was profiled in a study of shared clonotypes between healthy human individuals. The study, taken as a whole, reports: Larger estimated richness was generally recorded for naive subsets relative to memory subsets.

This clone was observed once. The antigen is unknown. Only CD45RO-negative cells positively selected for CCR7 counted as naive CD8 cells, so terminally differentiated effector memory CD45RA+ cells were excluded. The germline V gene has CDR1 MGHRA and CDR2 YSYEKL. The length of the CDR3 is 14 residues. With 3 bases removed from V and 0 bases from J, the gap between germline ends came to 9 bases. This table comes from immunoSEQ multiplex PCR, and its TCRdb copy is limited to in-frame clones, with some not included. Seen here are just over 2,000,000 clones, about 95% observed once, and the top ten hold 0.85% to 1.2%.

This clonotype was obtained from a man aged 18 to 35 in good health. This chain links TRBV4-1 with TRBJ2-7; D unresolved. Sequenced: naive CD8+ T cells sorted from blood. CDR3 amino acids: CASSHQDGSYEQYF. The CDR3, as DNA: TGCGCCAGCAGCCATCAAGACGGCTCCTACGAGCAGTACTTC.